These 32 T cell receptor beta chains were sequenced from one sample in a study of control samples from healthy donors and cancer patients. Data came from immunoSEQ multiplex PCR; TCRdb stores just in-frame clones and leaves some out. Among around 74,000 clones listed, 80% to 95% were seen once. Sequencing was done on a sample of blood. Receptor source: a woman aged 60-70 years in good health.

This rearrangement joins TRBV7-3 to TRBJ2-3; 9 bases are a match to TRBD2. The CDR3 totals 16 residues. The J segment lost 4 bases and the V segment lost 5 bases, leaving 10 bases of the junction unmatched. Per germline, CDR1 SGHTA and CDR2 FQGTGA. CDR3 in amino acids: CASSLGSSGSSDTQYF. The CDR3 coding sequence is TGTGCCAGCAGCCTGGGTAGTAGCGGGAGTTCAGATACGCAGTATTTT.

This rearrangement joins TRBV7-2 to TRBJ2-1, with D tentatively TRBD2 (5 bases). Germline CDR1 SGHTA, CDR2 FQGNSA. The CDR3 loop spans 14 amino acids. Trimming shortened V by 6 bases and J by 6 bases, and 15 bases separated the two germline ends. This CDR3 reads CASSGVLGGNEQFF. CDR3 DNA sequence: TGTGCCAGCAGTGGTGTTCTAGGAGGCAATGAGCAGTTCTTC.

The J gene is TRBJ2-2, the V gene TRBV24-1; TRBD2 aligns across 8 bases. V shed 3 bases, J shed 5 bases, and the junction held 7 bases outside the gene matches. The CDR3 length is 16 residues. CDR1 is KGHDR and CDR2 is SFDVKD in the germline V gene. Here the CDR3 DNA reads TGTGCCACCAGTGATCTCTTGGCGGGAGGAACCGGGGAGCTGTTTTTT. Its translation is CATSDLLAGGTGELFF.

The chain combines TRBV4-2 with TRBJ2-1; 11 positions match TRBD1. The CDR3 covers 17 residues. Germline CDR1 is LGHNA and CDR2 is YNFKEQ. Trimming cost V 0 bases and J 6 bases; bases outside gene matches: 7. In DNA, the CDR3 is TGTGCCAGCAGCCAAGATTCCTGGGACAGGGGGTCCAATGAGCAGTTCTTC. As protein: CASSQDSWDRGSNEQFF.

In this sample, this clone turned up once. The genes are TRBV19 and TRBJ2-5; D not certain. The CDR3 covers 11 residues. V lost 5 bases and J 5 bases, leaving 6 bases between the germline ends. In germline, CDR1 is LNHDA, CDR2 SQIVND (reference sequence). In DNA, the CDR3 is TGTGCCAGTAGTCTCGGGGAGACCCAGTACTTC. Translation: CASSLGETQYF.

The CDR3 nucleotides are TGTGCCACCAGCAGGGGACAGGGAGGAGAGACCCAGTACTTC. It translates to CATSRGQGGETQYF. J is TRBJ2-5 and V is TRBV15, with TRBD1 matching 9 bases. The CDR3 extends over 14 amino acids. Germline CDR1 reads LNHNV; CDR2 reads YYDKDF (reference sequence). With V trimmed by 3 bases and J by 4 bases, 3 bases remained unmatched.

This rearrangement joins TRBV11-2 to TRBJ2-6; possibly TRBD1 for D (5 bases). Trimming took off 3 bases at V and 2 bases at J, with 8 bases between the two ends. Germline V CDR1 and CDR2: SGHAT, FQNNGV. The CDR3 has 15 residues. The CDR3 reads CASSFQGTGANVLTF. The CDR3, as DNA: TGTGCCAGCAGCTTCCAGGGAACTGGGGCCAACGTCCTGACTTTC.

V is TRBV10-3 and J is TRBJ2-4; a possible D gene is TRBD1 (5 bases). The germline V gene has CDR1 ENHRY and CDR2 SYGVKD. CDR3 length: 12 residues. Trimming took 4 bases from V and 9 from J, leaving 10 bases between them. CDR3 bases: TGTGCCATCAGTGTGACAGAGTCCATTCAGTACTTC. The encoded protein is CAISVTESIQYF.

This clone has just a few counts. J is TRBJ1-2 and V is TRBV6-5; D is perhaps TRBD1 (5 bases). V was trimmed by 7 bases and J by 8 bases, leaving 20 bases between them. CDR3 size: 14 residues. Germline V gene lookup returns CDR1 MNHEY and CDR2 SVGAGI. The CDR3 DNA reads TGTGCCAGCAAATCGACAGTCGAAGTCGGGGGCTACACCTTC. It yields the protein CASKSTVEVGGYTF.

V is TRBV19 and J is TRBJ1-5; D is possibly TRBD1 (5 bases). The germline CDR1 and CDR2 sequences are LNHDA and SQIVND (reference sequence). The germline V and J ends were trimmed by 9 bases and 2 bases, with 14 bases remaining between them. CDR3 size: 14 residues. CDR3 sequence (DNA): TGTGCCAGCTCCCAGGGTGCGGGCAATCAGCCCCAGCATTTT. It codes for CASSQGAGNQPQHF. Drawing the rest from reference TRBV19 and TRBJ1-5, the complete variable domain is DGGITQSPKYLFRKEGQNVTLSCEQNLNHDAMYWYRQDPGQGLRLIYYSQIVNDFQKGDIAEGYSVSREKKESFPLTVTSAQKNPTAFYLCASSQGAGNQPQHFGDGTRLSIL.

This chain links TRBV4-1 with TRBJ1-3; D remains ambiguous. V lost 2 bases and J 0 bases, leaving 8 bases between the germline ends. Germline CDR1 reads MGHRA; CDR2 reads YSYEKL. The CDR3 has 15 amino acids. The CDR3 protein is CASSQTVYSGNTIYF. Written as DNA, the CDR3 is TGCGCCAGCAGCCAAACGGTATACTCTGGAAACACCATATATTTT.

The genes are TRBV2 and TRBJ1-5, with unresolved D. This CDR3 has 12 residues. Germline values: CDR1 SNHLY, CDR2 FYNNEI. Trimming pared 4 bases from V and 7 bases from J, leaving 8 bases between. The CDR3 sequence is CASSGGVQPQHF. The CDR3 nucleotides are TGTGCCAGCAGTGGTGGGGTACAGCCCCAGCATTTT. The full variable domain, with the rest looked up from reference TRBV2 and TRBJ1-5, is EPEVTQTPSHQVTQMGQEVILRCVPISNHLYFYWYRQILGQKVEFLVSFYNNEISEKSEIFDDQFSVERPDGSNFTLKIRSTKLEDSAMYFCASSGGVQPQHFGDGTRLSIL.

The chain joins TRBV11-2 to TRBJ2-7, with 7 bases that match TRBD2. The CDR3 is 15 amino acids. Per the germline V gene, CDR1 is SGHAT and CDR2 is FQNNGV. J was trimmed by 4 bases and V by 5 bases; bases with no gene match: 11. DNA of the CDR3: TGTGCCAGCAGCCCGGGAGGTCTAGCGGTTTACGAGCAGTACTTC. Its translation is CASSPGGLAVYEQYF.

The gene calls are TRBV3-1 (or the pseudogene TRBV3-2) and TRBJ2-2; D is unclear. Trimming removed 5 bases at V and 2 bases at J, with 18 bases between. The CDR3 spans 17 residues. Germline CDR1 LGHDT, CDR2 YNNKEL (reference sequence). CDR3 DNA sequence: TGTGCCAGCAGCGACCCCCTCTCCCCTACCAACACCGGGGAGCTGTTTTTT. It is translated as CASSDPLSPTNTGELFF.

The chain has TRBV6-1 and TRBJ2-7; 9 bases line up with TRBD1. CDR3 size: 17 residues. Unmatched junction bases numbered 10, after V lost 1 base and J lost 3 bases. Germline V gives CDR1 MNHNS, CDR2 SASEGT. Here the CDR3 reads CASSEGGAGTGSYEQYF. The CDR3 DNA is TGTGCCAGCAGTGAAGGCGGGGCGGGGACAGGGAGCTACGAGCAGTACTTC.

The chain uses TRBV2 and TRBJ1-1; no reliable D call. The CDR3 is made up of 11 amino acids. CDR1 is SNHLY, CDR2 FYNNEI, per germline. Trimming pared 5 bases from V and 3 bases from J, leaving 4 bases between. The CDR3 DNA is TGTGCCAGCAGTACCGACACTGAAGCTTTCTTT. It translates to CASSTDTEAFF.

The chain links TRBV6-6 to TRBJ1-2; 7 bases match TRBD1. The CDR3 is 14 amino acids. Trimming took 6 bases from V and 0 from J; bases not matched to a gene: 4. Germline V gene data show CDR1 as MNHNY and CDR2 as SVGAGI (reference sequence). CDR3: CASRDREANYGYTF. The CDR3 region has the DNA TGTGCCAGCAGAGACAGGGAAGCTAACTATGGCTACACCTTC.

CDR3 nucleotide sequence: TGTGCCAGCAGCGCCGATGGACAGTACAATGAGCAGTTCTTC. The encoded protein is CASSADGQYNEQFF. The V call is TRBV9, the J call TRBJ2-1, with D possibly TRBD1 on 6 matching bases. The V gene lost 3 bases and the J gene lost 4 bases, with 11 bases spanning the gap. The CDR3 runs 14 residues. Looked up from germline, CDR1 is SGDLS and CDR2 is YYNGEE. The variable domain in full, completed from reference TRBV9 and TRBJ2-1, reads DSGVTQTPKHLITATGQRVTLRCSPRSGDLSVYWYQQSLDQGLQFLIQYYNGEERAKGNILERFSAQQFPDLHSELNLSSLELGDSALYFCASSADGQYNEQFFGPGTRLTVL.

The rearrangement joins TRBV28 to TRBJ1-1; 7 nucleotides agree with TRBD1. The CDR3 loop spans 13 amino acids. The germline V gene has CDR1 MDHEN and CDR2 SYDVKM. V trimming: 8 bases; J trimming: 5 bases; junction bases outside the gene matches: 8. CDR3 amino acids: CASLPGGGTEAFF. The CDR3 bases are TGTGCCAGCCTTCCAGGGGGGGGGACTGAAGCTTTCTTT.

The CDR3 spells CASSLVAASTDTQYF. The CDR3 DNA reads TGTGCCAGCAGCTTAGTCGCGGCTAGCACAGATACGCAGTATTTT. V is TRBV7-9 and J is TRBJ2-3; D gene uncertain. The CDR3 has 15 residues. Deletions cut 1 base from V and 0 bases from J, with 8 bases between. From germline, CDR1 is SEHNR and CDR2 FQNEAQ (reference sequence).

The genes are TRBV7-9 and TRBJ1-5; D gene unclear. Germline CDR1 SEHNR, CDR2 FQNEAQ (reference sequence). Trimming cost V 0 bases and J 4 bases, with 1 base left between them. CDR3 length equals 12 residues. The CDR3 spells CASSLANQPQHF. The CDR3 nucleotides are TGTGCCAGCAGCTTAGCGAATCAGCCCCAGCATTTT.

J is TRBJ1-3 and V is TRBV3-1 (or the pseudogene TRBV3-2), with D unresolved. Trimming left V 2 bases short and J 3 bases short, with 8 bases between. CDR3 length: 14 residues. The germline CDR1 and CDR2 sequences are LGHDT and YNNKEL (reference sequence). The CDR3 sequence: CASSQKGYGNTIYF. The CDR3 DNA reads TGTGCCAGCAGCCAAAAGGGTTATGGAAACACCATATATTTT.

The chain uses TRBV7-6 and TRBJ1-2, with TRBD1 matching over 7 bases. V was clipped by 3 bases and J by 7 bases; unmatched bases: 11. The CDR3 extends over 15 amino acids. The germline V gene has CDR1 SGHVS and CDR2 FNYEAQ. For the CDR3, the DNA is TGTGCCAGCAGCTTTTCCTCTGACAGGGTCTCTGGCTACACCTTC. Translated, it gives CASSFSSDRVSGYTF.

The chain joins TRBV30 to TRBJ1-5; no clear D. V was trimmed by 1 base and J by 0 bases, leaving 4 bases between them. The CDR3 is made up of 13 amino acids. CDR1 and CDR2 from the germline V gene are GTSNPN and SVGIG (reference sequence). This CDR3 reads CAWSGYSNQPQHF. The CDR3 bases are TGTGCCTGGAGTGGTTATAGCAATCAGCCCCAGCATTTT. Complete variable domain (other parts from reference TRBV30 and TRBJ1-5): SQTIHQWPATLVQPVGSPLSLECTVEGTSNPNLYWYRQAAGRGLQLLFYSVGIGQISSEVPQNLSASRPQDRQFILSSKKLLLSDSGFYLCAWSGYSNQPQHFGDGTRLSIL.

The chain recombines TRBV2 with TRBJ1-4; 10 positions agree with TRBD1. The germline V gene has CDR1 SNHLY and CDR2 FYNNEI. With 5 bases clipped from V and 4 bases from J, the junction kept 16 bases outside the gene matches. The CDR3 consists of 19 residues. The CDR3: CASSPGRQGARTLNEKLFF. The CDR3 DNA sequence: TGTGCCAGCAGTCCAGGCCGACAGGGGGCGAGGACGCTTAATGAAAAACTGTTTTTT.

The chain couples TRBV25-1 to TRBJ2-6; D gene unclear. Between the trimmed V and J ends, which lost 4 bases and 0 bases, there was a span of 7 bases. The CDR3 contains 15 residues. Germline values: CDR1 MGHDK, CDR2 SYGVNS. The CDR3 DNA reads TGTGCCAGCAGTGCCCCGGGCTCTGGGGCCAACGTCCTGACTTTC. Protein product: CASSAPGSGANVLTF.

This sequence joins TRBV23-1 and TRBJ1-1; D may be TRBD1 (5 bases). TRBV23-1 is recorded as an ORF, its role being uncertain. The CDR3 is 14 residues long. The V end lost 3 bases, the J end lost 1 base, and 9 bases lay between the germline ends. The CDR3 nucleotides are TGCGCCAGCAGTCAGGCGACAGAGAACACTGAAGCTTTCTTT. Translation: CASSQATENTEAFF.

This clone was recorded only once. The V call is TRBV5-1, the J call TRBJ2-4; 7 positions agree with TRBD2. The V gene's germline CDR1 is SGHRS and CDR2 YFSETQ. The CDR3 is made up of 16 amino acids. V gave up 3 bases and J gave up 3 bases; unmatched junction bases: 9. The CDR3 nucleotides are TGCGCCAGCAGCTCCCCGGGGGGTCGGGGCAAAAACATTCAGTACTTC. This codes for CASSSPGGRGKNIQYF.

The chain joins TRBV18 to TRBJ2-1, with 10 bases lining up with TRBD2. The CDR3 length is 16 residues. The germline V gene has CDR1 KGHSH and CDR2 LQKENI. V lost 1 base and J lost 7; bases outside the gene matches: 7. CDR3 sequence (DNA): TGTGCCAGCTCACCACTTCTAGCGGGAGTTCGTAATGAGCAGTTCTTC. Its protein product is CASSPLLAGVRNEQFF.

This rearrangement joins TRBV20-1 to TRBJ1-2, with unresolved D. CDR1 and CDR2 (germline): DFQATT, SNEGSKA (reference sequence). This CDR3 has 10 residues. The V and J ends lost 1 base and 6 bases respectively, with 3 bases between them. CDR3 residues: CSARANGYTF. CDR3 in DNA: TGCAGTGCTAGAGCCAATGGCTACACCTTC.

The rearrangement uses TRBV19 and TRBJ1-5, with 8 positions matching TRBD1. V lost 4 bases and J lost 2; bases outside the gene matches: 4. CDR3 length equals 15 residues. In germline, CDR1 is LNHDA, CDR2 SQIVND (reference sequence). The CDR3 here is CASSTSTGGNQPQHF. CDR3 DNA sequence: TGTGCCAGTAGTACATCGACAGGGGGCAATCAGCCCCAGCATTTT.

This chain joins TRBV9 and TRBJ2-7; 12 bases are shared with TRBD2. V shed 4 bases, J shed 5 bases, and the junction held 7 bases outside the gene matches. This CDR3 contains 15 residues. Germline CDR1 is SGDLS and CDR2 is YYNGEE. CDR3 in DNA: TGTGCCAGCAGCTTCGGACTAGCGGGATACCACGAGCAGTACTTC. Amino acids: CASSFGLAGYHEQYF.